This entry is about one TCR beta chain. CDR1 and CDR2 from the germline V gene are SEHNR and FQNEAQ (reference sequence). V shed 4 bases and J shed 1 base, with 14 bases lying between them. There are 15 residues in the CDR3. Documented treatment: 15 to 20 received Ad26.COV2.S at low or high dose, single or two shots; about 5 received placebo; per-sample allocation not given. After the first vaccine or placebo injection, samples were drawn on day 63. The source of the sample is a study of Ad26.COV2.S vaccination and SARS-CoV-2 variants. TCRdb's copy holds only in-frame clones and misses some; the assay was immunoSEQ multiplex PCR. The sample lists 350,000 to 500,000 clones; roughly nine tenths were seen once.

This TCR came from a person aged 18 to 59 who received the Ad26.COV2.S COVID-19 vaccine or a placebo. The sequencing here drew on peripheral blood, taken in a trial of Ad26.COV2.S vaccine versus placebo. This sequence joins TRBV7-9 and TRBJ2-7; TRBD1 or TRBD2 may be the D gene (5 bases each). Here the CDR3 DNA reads TGTGCCAGCAGCTCAACCGGGACGCTTTCCTACGAGCAGTACTTC. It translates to CASSSTGTLSYEQYF.